This T cell receptor (beta chain) comes out of a study of blood T cell repertoires in COVID-19. Method: immunoSEQ multiplex PCR; TCRdb's copy keeps in-frame clones and lacks some. This table has about 160,000 clones, approximately 86% appearing once. The CDR3 is 13 amino acids. Germline CDR1 and CDR2: SGHDT and YYEEEE. Trimming shortened V by 4 bases and J by 14 bases, and 16 bases separated the two germline ends. Sequenced input: PBMCs or T cells enriched from blood (not recorded which). The V gene is TRBV5-6, the J gene TRBJ1-6, with D perhaps TRBD1 (5 bases). This sequence was found in a middle-aged woman who had been exposed to COVID-19. CDR3 loop: CASSPGGGKALHF. The CDR3 DNA reads as TGTGCCAGCAGCCCGGGGGGTGGCAAGGCCCTCCACTTT.